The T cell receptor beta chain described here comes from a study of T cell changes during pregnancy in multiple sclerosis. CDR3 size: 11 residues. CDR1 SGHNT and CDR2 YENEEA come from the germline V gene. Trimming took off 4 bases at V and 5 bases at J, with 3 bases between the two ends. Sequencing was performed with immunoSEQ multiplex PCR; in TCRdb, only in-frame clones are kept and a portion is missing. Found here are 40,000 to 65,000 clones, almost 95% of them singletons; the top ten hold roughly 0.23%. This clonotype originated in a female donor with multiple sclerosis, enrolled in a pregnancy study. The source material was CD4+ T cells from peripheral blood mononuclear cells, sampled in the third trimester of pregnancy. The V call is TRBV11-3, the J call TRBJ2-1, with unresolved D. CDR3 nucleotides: TGTGCCAGCAGCTCGGACAATGAGCAGTTCTTC. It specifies CASSSDNEQFF.